One and the same sample provided the 32 T cell receptor beta chains below, sequenced in a study of PD-1 blockade in classical Hodgkin lymphoma. The protocol was immunoSEQ multiplex PCR, while the TCRdb copy is restricted to in-frame clones and leaves out a portion. This sample has approximately 12,000 clones, with about 83% found just once. All trial patients relapsed after autologous stem cell transplantation. The starting material was peripheral blood mononuclear cells (PBMCs), obtained at baseline. The receptors come from a human donor with classical Hodgkin lymphoma.

This clone has only one observation. The gene calls are TRBV30 and TRBJ1-6, with 8 bases aligning to TRBD1. Germline CDR1 and CDR2: GTSNPN and SVGIG (reference sequence). Trimming cost V 1 base and J 3 bases; bases outside gene matches: 5. The CDR3 length is 16 residues. The CDR3 DNA is TGTGCCTGGAGTGGAGGGACAGGACACTATAATTCACCCCTCCACTTT. Translating it yields CAWSGGTGHYNSPLHF.

The chain employs TRBV2 and TRBJ2-1; 11 bases fit TRBD2. The V segment lost 6 bases and the J segment 0 bases; nucleotides outside the gene matches: 4. The CDR3 spans 16 residues. Germline lookup yields CDR1 SNHLY and CDR2 FYNNEI. CDR3 protein: CASRNSGGASYNEQFF. The DNA for the CDR3 is TGTGCCAGCAGAAATAGCGGGGGGGCCTCCTACAATGAGCAGTTCTTC.

This clone was counted a single time. The chain joins TRBV18 to TRBJ2-7, with D possibly TRBD2 on 6 matching bases. CDR1 is KGHSH, CDR2 LQKENI, per germline. Trimming shortened V by 1 base and J by 4 bases, and 14 bases separated the two germline ends. The CDR3 is made up of 15 amino acids. The CDR3 DNA reads TGTGCCAGCTCACCACGGGGGGATCGGCCATACGAGCAGTACTTC. Residues: CASSPRGDRPYEQYF.

This chain connects TRBV5-4 to TRBJ1-2; D is uncertain. This CDR3 has 11 amino acids. Per germline, CDR1 SGHNT and CDR2 YYREEE (reference sequence). V lost 4 bases to trimming and J lost 7 bases, with 8 bases between them. The CDR3 loop is CASSQGGGYTF. The CDR3 region has the DNA TGTGCCAGCAGCCAAGGAGGTGGCTACACCTTC.

The table lists this clone with a count of one. V is TRBV4-1 and J is TRBJ1-5; no definite D call. Deletions cut 0 bases from V and 7 bases from J, with 16 bases between. The CDR3 sequence is 16 residues long. Germline V CDR1 and CDR2: MGHRA, YSYEKL. The CDR3 DNA is TGCGCCAGCAGCCAAGATTCCGGGGTTTTCTGGCAGCCCCAGCATTTT. Encoded protein: CASSQDSGVFWQPQHF.

This sequence joins TRBV10-3 and TRBJ2-5, with 7 positions matching TRBD2. The CDR3 has 13 amino acids. The ends lost 2 bases at V and 5 bases at J; junction bases unmatched: 2. CDR1 is ENHRY and CDR2 is SYGVKD in the germline V gene. The CDR3 reads CAISEDGGETQYF. In nucleotides, the CDR3 is TGTGCCATCAGTGAGGACGGGGGGGAGACCCAGTACTTC.

The V call is TRBV5-1, the J call TRBJ2-2; 7 bases align to TRBD2. Germline assignment: CDR1 SGHRS and CDR2 YFSETQ. Trimming at V came to 6 bases and at J to 5 bases, leaving 4 bases not matched to a gene. This CDR3 contains 13 residues. The CDR3 coding sequence is TGCGCCAGCAATCAAGCGGGGACCGGGGAGCTGTTTTTT. Its translation is CASNQAGTGELFF.

This rearrangement joins TRBV30 to TRBJ2-2; D call uncertain. CDR1 and CDR2 (germline): GTSNPN, SVGIG (reference sequence). The CDR3 contains 16 residues. V was clipped by 1 base and J by 4 bases, with 16 bases between them. The CDR3 region is CAWSGWTYSGTGELFF. For the CDR3, the DNA is TGTGCCTGGAGTGGCTGGACCTACTCGGGCACCGGGGAGCTGTTTTTT.

The rearrangement links TRBV7-9 to TRBJ2-2, with D maybe TRBD1 (5 bases). The CDR3 is made up of 14 amino acids. In germline, CDR1 is SEHNR, CDR2 FQNEAQ (reference sequence). Trimming took off 4 bases at V and 4 bases at J, with 10 bases between the two ends. The CDR3 sequence is CASSSDSFTGELFF. The CDR3 DNA reads as TGTGCCAGCAGCTCAGACAGTTTCACCGGGGAGCTGTTTTTT.

The gene calls are TRBV9 and TRBJ1-3, with D uncertain. V was cut by 3 bases and J by 2 bases, with 6 bases left in between. Germline V gene lookup returns CDR1 SGDLS and CDR2 YYNGEE. CDR3 length: 13 amino acids. The CDR3 nucleotides are TGTGCCAGCAGCGCCGGAACTGGAAACACCATATATTTT. Translating gives CASSAGTGNTIYF.

V is TRBV7-2 and J is TRBJ2-7; D is undetermined. Trimming took off 1 base at V and 3 bases at J, with 13 bases between the two ends. The CDR3 has 15 amino acids. CDR1 and CDR2 (germline): SGHTA, FQGNSA. The CDR3 region has the DNA TGTGCCAGCAGCTTAGAAAAGGTTCCCCACTACGAGCAGTACTTC. Encoded protein: CASSLEKVPHYEQYF.

The J gene is TRBJ1-2, the V gene TRBV4-3; 9 positions match TRBD1. This CDR3 region has 14 residues. J was trimmed by 8 bases and V by 4 bases; bases with no gene match: 8. Looked up from germline, CDR1 is LGHNA and CDR2 is YSLEER. CDR3 residues: CASSPRDRGSGYTF. The CDR3 bases are TGCGCCAGCAGCCCAAGAGACAGGGGGAGCGGCTACACCTTC.

V gene TRBV19 combines with J gene TRBJ1-1; D call uncertain. This CDR3 comprises 15 residues. V was pared by 4 bases and J by 1 base, with 13 bases between. Germline V CDR1 and CDR2: LNHDA, SQIVND (reference sequence). The CDR3 reads CASSTRRETNTEAFF. The CDR3 DNA sequence: TGTGCCAGTAGTACCCGACGCGAGACGAACACTGAAGCTTTCTTT.

This rearrangement joins TRBV7-2 to TRBJ2-3, with D hard to call. The germline V gene encodes CDR1 SGHTA and CDR2 FQGNSA. The CDR3 runs 14 residues. V lost 2 bases and J 2 bases, leaving 8 bases between the germline ends. The CDR3 loop reads CASSLLILTDTQYF. The CDR3 DNA reads TGTGCCAGCAGCTTATTAATCCTCACAGATACGCAGTATTTT.

The chain recombines TRBV7-8 with TRBJ2-7; D is undetermined. Trimming took off 4 bases at V and 3 bases at J, with 16 bases between the two ends. CDR3 size: 15 residues. Germline assignment: CDR1 SGHVS and CDR2 FQNEAQ. CDR3 bases: TGTGCCAGCAGCTCGGAGAGAGTACGCCGCTACGAGCAGTACTTC. This translates into CASSSERVRRYEQYF.

The rearrangement uses TRBV18 and TRBJ1-1; TRBD1 is a possible D gene (5 bases). The CDR3 contains 15 residues. CDR1 and CDR2 (germline): KGHSH, LQKENI. V was shortened by 0 bases and J by 1 base, with 9 bases between the two germline ends. Here the CDR3 reads CASSPPYRTNTEAFF. In nucleotides, the CDR3 is TGTGCCAGCTCACCACCGTACAGGACGAACACTGAAGCTTTCTTT.

The CDR3 reads CATSRTPSYREDKAYEQYF. The CDR3 DNA reads TGTGCCACCAGCAGGACTCCCTCGTATAGGGAAGATAAAGCTTACGAGCAGTACTTC. This sequence joins TRBV15 and TRBJ2-7; D remains ambiguous. Germline V gene lookup returns CDR1 LNHNV and CDR2 YYDKDF (reference sequence). CDR3 length: 19 amino acids. The V and J ends lost 3 bases and 4 bases respectively, with 28 bases between them.

This clone appeared once. V usage is TRBV12-5 and J usage is TRBJ1-1; D call uncertain. The CDR3 has 13 amino acids. CDR1 is LGHNT and CDR2 is FRNRAP in the germline V gene. V gave up 1 base and J gave up 5 bases, with 8 bases separating them. The CDR3 DNA reads TGTGCTAGTGGTTTGGATAGTGGGACTGAAGCTTTCTTT. This translates into CASGLDSGTEAFF.

This clone was seen only a few times. The rearrangement joins TRBV19 to TRBJ2-7, with a weak D call TRBD2 (6 bases). In germline, CDR1 is LNHDA, CDR2 SQIVND (reference sequence). Between the trimmed V and J ends, which lost 2 bases and 4 bases, there was a span of 12 bases. The CDR3 sequence is 14 residues long. The DNA for the CDR3 is TGTGCCAGTAGTATAAAGGGAGGTCGGTACGAGCAGTACTTC. Protein product: CASSIKGGRYEQYF.

This clone was detected a few times. The chain joins TRBV19 to TRBJ2-6; D may match TRBD1 or TRBD2 (5 bases each). V was cut by 3 bases and J by 2 bases, with 17 bases left in between. In germline, CDR1 is LNHDA, CDR2 SQIVND (reference sequence). The CDR3 sequence is 18 residues long. The chain's CDR3 is CASSIPGRRMAGANVLTF. The CDR3 DNA reads TGTGCCAGTAGTATTCCGGGACGGCGGATGGCTGGGGCCAACGTCCTGACTTTC.

A single count supports this clone. The rearrangement uses TRBV4-2 and TRBJ2-7; 9 nucleotides align to TRBD2. The CDR3 loop spans 14 amino acids. The V gene's germline CDR1 is LGHNA and CDR2 YNFKEQ. The J segment lost 7 bases and the V segment lost 0 bases, leaving 4 bases of the junction unmatched. DNA of the CDR3: TGTGCCAGCAGCCAAGAAGGGACTAGCCGGGAGCAGTACTTC. It translates to CASSQEGTSREQYF.

The rearrangement uses TRBV7-2 and TRBJ2-1; D remains unclear. V lost 3 bases and J 4 bases, leaving 7 bases between the germline ends. CDR1 is SGHTA and CDR2 is FQGNSA in the germline V gene. The CDR3 covers 13 residues. This CDR3 is CASSLETYNEQFF. The CDR3 DNA is TGTGCCAGCAGCTTGGAGACGTACAATGAGCAGTTCTTC. The whole variable domain, filled in from reference TRBV7-2 and TRBJ2-1, reads GAGVSQSPSNKVTEKGKDVELRCDPISGHTALYWYRQSLGQGLEFLIYFQGNSAPDKSGLPSDRFSAERTGGSVSTLTIQRTQQEDSAVYLCASSLETYNEQFFGPGTRLTVL.

J is TRBJ1-1 and V is TRBV4-3; weak D call: TRBD1 (6 bases). There are 12 residues in the CDR3. The V end was cut by 4 bases, the J end by 7 bases, with 10 bases between. The V gene's germline CDR1 is LGHNA and CDR2 YSLEER. The CDR3 loop is CASSLLQGEAFF. DNA for the CDR3: TGCGCCAGCAGCCTACTACAGGGTGAAGCTTTCTTT.

The gene calls are TRBV4-3 and TRBJ1-4, with 7 bases fitting TRBD1. Germline V gene data show CDR1 as LGHNA and CDR2 as YSLEER. The V segment lost 1 base and the J segment 5 bases; nucleotides outside the gene matches: 1. This CDR3 is built from 14 residues. Here the CDR3 reads CASSQARGNEKLFF. CDR3 nucleotide sequence: TGCGCCAGCAGCCAAGCCAGGGGGAATGAAAAACTGTTTTTT.

This sequence joins TRBV21-1 and TRBJ1-2. TRBV21-1 is a pseudogene. The CDR3 consists of 16 residues. DNA for the CDR3: TGTGCCAGCAGTAGCATTTTAGCTACAGAGACCTATGGCTACACCTTC. Its protein is CASSSILATETYGYTF.

A single count supports this clone. This rearrangement joins TRBV6-5 to TRBJ2-1, with 11 bases identical to TRBD2. Losses at the gene ends were 5 bases for V and 9 bases for J; bases not matched to a gene: 6. Germline V gene sequence: CDR1 MNHEY, CDR2 SVGAGI. The CDR3 consists of 14 residues. The CDR3 coding sequence is TGTGCCAGCAGTAGTAGCGGGGGGGCGACTGAGCAGTTCTTC. Residues: CASSSSGGATEQFF.

The V gene is TRBV5-1, the J gene TRBJ1-2, with unresolved D. V was pared by 0 bases and J by 6 bases, with 9 bases between. CDR3 size: 13 residues. CDR1 SGHRS and CDR2 YFSETQ come from the germline V gene. CDR3 protein: CASSLEEAHGYTF. CDR3 sequence (DNA): TGCGCCAGCAGCTTGGAGGAGGCCCATGGCTACACCTTC. The full variable domain, in which reference TRBV5-1 and TRBJ1-2 provide the parts outside the CDR3, is KAGVTQTPRYLIKTRGQQVTLSCSPISGHRSVSWYQQTPGQGLQFLFEYFSETQRNKGNFPGRFSGRQFSNSRSEMNVSTLELGDSALYLCASSLEEAHGYTFGSGTRLTVV.

This chain links TRBV18 with TRBJ1-6, with D hard to call. Trimming removed 10 bases from V and 0 bases from J, with 7 bases in between. Germline CDR1 is KGHSH and CDR2 is LQKENI. The CDR3 consists of 13 residues. CDR3 residues: CATTDSYNSPLHF. The CDR3 DNA is TGTGCCACCACGGACTCCTATAATTCACCCCTCCACTTT.

This clone was seen a handful of times. The chain combines TRBV27 with TRBJ1-2, with a tentative D call TRBD1 (5 bases). This CDR3 comprises 13 residues. The ends were cut back, 4 bases at V and 13 bases at J, with 19 bases in the middle. Germline V gene data show CDR1 as MNHEY and CDR2 as SMNVEV (reference sequence). CDR3 sequence reads: CASSSRDRMDSTF. The CDR3 DNA is TGTGCCAGCAGTTCGCGGGACCGAATGGATTCCACCTTC.

V gene TRBV7-2 combines with J gene TRBJ2-7; 7 nucleotides line up with TRBD1. In germline, CDR1 is SGHTA, CDR2 FQGNSA. The CDR3 is made up of 14 amino acids. J lost 2 bases, V lost 5 bases, and 6 bases had no gene match. CDR3 loop: CASSAYRGTYEQYF. CDR3 nucleotides: TGTGCCAGCAGCGCGTACAGGGGAACCTACGAGCAGTACTTC.

The chain combines TRBV4-2 with TRBJ2-2; 7 nucleotides align to TRBD1. V was clipped by 1 base and J by 3 bases; unmatched bases: 2. CDR3 size: 15 residues. The germline V gene encodes CDR1 LGHNA and CDR2 YNFKEQ. This CDR3 is CASSQGQGDTGELFF. CDR3 DNA sequence: TGTGCCAGCAGCCAAGGACAGGGAGACACCGGGGAGCTGTTTTTT.

J is TRBJ2-3 and V is TRBV7-3; perhaps TRBD1 as D (5 bases). The CDR3 runs to 13 residues. V lost 2 bases and J 5 bases, leaving 8 bases between the germline ends. Germline lookup yields CDR1 SGHTA and CDR2 FQGTGA. The CDR3 reads CASSLQGIDTQYF. CDR3 DNA: TGTGCCAGCAGCTTACAGGGTATAGATACGCAGTATTTT. The full variable domain, completed using reference TRBV7-3 and TRBJ2-3, is GAGVSQTPSNKVTEKGKYVELRCDPISGHTALYWYRQSLGQGPEFLIYFQGTGAADDSGLPNDRFFAVRPEGSVSTLKIQRTERGDSAVYLCASSLQGIDTQYFGPGTRLTVL.